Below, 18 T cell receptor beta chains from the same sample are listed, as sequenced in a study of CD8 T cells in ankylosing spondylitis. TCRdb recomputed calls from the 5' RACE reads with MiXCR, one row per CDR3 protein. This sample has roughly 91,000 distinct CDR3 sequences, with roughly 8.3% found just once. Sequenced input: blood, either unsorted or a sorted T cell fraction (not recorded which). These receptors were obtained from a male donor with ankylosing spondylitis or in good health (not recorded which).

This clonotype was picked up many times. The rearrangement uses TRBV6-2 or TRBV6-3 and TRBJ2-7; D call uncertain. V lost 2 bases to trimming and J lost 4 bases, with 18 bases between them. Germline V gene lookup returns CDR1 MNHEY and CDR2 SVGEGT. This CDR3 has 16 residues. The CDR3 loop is CASSYVGRSATYEQYF. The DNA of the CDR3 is TGTGCCAGCAGTTACGTTGGGCGTTCCGCTACTTACGAGCAGTACTTC.

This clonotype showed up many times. The CDR3 reads CASSVTSGGAEQETQYF. In DNA, the CDR3 is TGTGCCAGCAGCGTAACTAGCGGGGGGGCGGAACAAGAGACCCAGTACTTC. The rearrangement uses TRBV5-6 and TRBJ2-5; 13 nucleotides agree with TRBD2. This CDR3 region has 17 residues. J was trimmed by 2 bases and V by 4 bases; bases with no gene match: 8. In germline, CDR1 is SGHDT, CDR2 YYEEEE.

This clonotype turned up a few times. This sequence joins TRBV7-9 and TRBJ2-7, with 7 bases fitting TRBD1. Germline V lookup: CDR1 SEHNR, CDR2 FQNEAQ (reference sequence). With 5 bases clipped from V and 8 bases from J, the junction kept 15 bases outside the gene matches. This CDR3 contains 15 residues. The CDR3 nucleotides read TGTGCCAGCAGCCACCGGACAGGACCCTACGTCAAGCAGTACTTC. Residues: CASSHRTGPYVKQYF. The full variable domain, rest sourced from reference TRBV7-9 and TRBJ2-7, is DTGVSQNPRHKITKRGQNVTFRCDPISEHNRLYWYRQTLGQGPEFLTYFQNEAQLEKSRLLSDRFSAERPKGSFSTLEIQRTEQGDSAMYLCASSHRTGPYVKQYFGPGTRLTVT.

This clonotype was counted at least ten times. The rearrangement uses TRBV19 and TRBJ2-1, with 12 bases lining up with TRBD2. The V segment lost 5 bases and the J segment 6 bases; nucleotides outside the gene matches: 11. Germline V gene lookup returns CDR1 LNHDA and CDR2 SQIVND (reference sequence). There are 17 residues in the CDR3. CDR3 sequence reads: CASSVTSGGPGGNEQFF. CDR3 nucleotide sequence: TGTGCCAGTAGTGTCACTAGCGGGGGGCCGGGAGGCAATGAGCAGTTCTTC.

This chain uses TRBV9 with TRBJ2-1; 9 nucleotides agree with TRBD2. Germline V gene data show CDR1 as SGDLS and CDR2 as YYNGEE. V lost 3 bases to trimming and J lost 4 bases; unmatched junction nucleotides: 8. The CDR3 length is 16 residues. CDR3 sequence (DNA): TGTGCCAGCAGCGCGCCCTCGCGGGGGGGTTACAATGAGCAGTTCTTC. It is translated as CASSAPSRGGYNEQFF. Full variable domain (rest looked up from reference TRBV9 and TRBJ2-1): DSGVTQTPKHLITATGQRVTLRCSPRSGDLSVYWYQQSLDQGLQFLIQYYNGEERAKGNILERFSAQQFPDLHSELNLSSLELGDSALYFCASSAPSRGGYNEQFFGPGTRLTVL.

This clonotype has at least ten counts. The CDR3, as DNA: TGTGCCAGCAGCGTCCAAGGGGGGGACTACTCTGGAAACACCATATATTTT. This encodes CASSVQGGDYSGNTIYF. The genes are TRBV9 and TRBJ1-3, with D tentatively TRBD1 (6 bases). V was trimmed by 2 bases and J by 0 bases, leaving 15 bases between them. The CDR3 is 17 amino acids. Germline CDR1 SGDLS, CDR2 YYNGEE.

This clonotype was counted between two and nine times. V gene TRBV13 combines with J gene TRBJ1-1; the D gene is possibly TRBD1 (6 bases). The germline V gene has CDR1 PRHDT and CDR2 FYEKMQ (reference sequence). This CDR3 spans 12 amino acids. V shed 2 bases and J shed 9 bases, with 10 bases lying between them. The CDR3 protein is CASSLPGAKAFF. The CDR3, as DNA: TGTGCCAGCAGCTTACCAGGGGCGAAAGCTTTCTTT.

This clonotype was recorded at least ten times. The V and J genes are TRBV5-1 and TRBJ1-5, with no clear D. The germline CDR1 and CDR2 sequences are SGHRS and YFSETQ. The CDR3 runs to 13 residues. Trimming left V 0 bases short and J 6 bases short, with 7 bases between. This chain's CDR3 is CASSLEGSQPQHF. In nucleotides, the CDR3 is TGCGCCAGCAGCTTGGAAGGCAGTCAGCCCCAGCATTTT. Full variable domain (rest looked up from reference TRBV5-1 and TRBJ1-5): KAGVTQTPRYLIKTRGQQVTLSCSPISGHRSVSWYQQTPGQGLQFLFEYFSETQRNKGNFPGRFSGRQFSNSRSEMNVSTLELGDSALYLCASSLEGSQPQHFGDGTRLSIL.

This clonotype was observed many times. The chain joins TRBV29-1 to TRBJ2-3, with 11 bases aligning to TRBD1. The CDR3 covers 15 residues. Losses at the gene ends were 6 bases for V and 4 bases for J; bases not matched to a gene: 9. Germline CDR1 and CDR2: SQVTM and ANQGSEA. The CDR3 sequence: CSVPGTGGFADTQYF. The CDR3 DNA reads TGCAGCGTACCCGGGACAGGGGGTTTCGCAGATACGCAGTATTTT.

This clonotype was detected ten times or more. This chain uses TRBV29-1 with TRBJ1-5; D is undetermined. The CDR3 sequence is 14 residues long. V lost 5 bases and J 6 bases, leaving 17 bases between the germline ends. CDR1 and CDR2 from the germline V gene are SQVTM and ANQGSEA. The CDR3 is CSVSSGGSSQPQHF. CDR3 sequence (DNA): TGCAGCGTTTCGAGTGGAGGCTCATCTCAGCCCCAGCATTTT.

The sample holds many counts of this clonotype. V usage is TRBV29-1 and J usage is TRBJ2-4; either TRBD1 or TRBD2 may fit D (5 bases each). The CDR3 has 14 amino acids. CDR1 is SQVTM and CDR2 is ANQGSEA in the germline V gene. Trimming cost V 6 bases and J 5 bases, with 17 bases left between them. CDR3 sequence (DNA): TGCAGCGTCGCTAAGAGGGGCGGCGAAAACATTCAGTACTTC. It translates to CSVAKRGGENIQYF.

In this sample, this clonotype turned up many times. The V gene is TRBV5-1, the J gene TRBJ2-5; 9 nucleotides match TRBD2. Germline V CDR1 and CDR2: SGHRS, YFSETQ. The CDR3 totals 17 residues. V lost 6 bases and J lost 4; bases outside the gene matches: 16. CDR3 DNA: TGCGCCAGCAACTCGAACCCCCATAGCGGGAGTGGAGAGACCCAGTACTTC. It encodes CASNSNPHSGSGETQYF.

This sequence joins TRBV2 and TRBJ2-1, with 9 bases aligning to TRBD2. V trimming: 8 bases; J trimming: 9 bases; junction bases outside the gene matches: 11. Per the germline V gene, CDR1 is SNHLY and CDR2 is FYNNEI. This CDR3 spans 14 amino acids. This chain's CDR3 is CASEVIAGVREQFF. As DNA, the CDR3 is TGTGCCAGCGAGGTGATAGCGGGAGTTCGTGAGCAGTTCTTC.

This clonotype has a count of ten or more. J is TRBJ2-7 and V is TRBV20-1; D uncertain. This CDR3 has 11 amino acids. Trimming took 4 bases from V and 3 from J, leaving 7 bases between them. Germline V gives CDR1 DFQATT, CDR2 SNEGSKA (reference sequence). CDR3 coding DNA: TGCAGTGCTAAAGACCGCTACGAGCAGTACTTC. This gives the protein CSAKDRYEQYF.

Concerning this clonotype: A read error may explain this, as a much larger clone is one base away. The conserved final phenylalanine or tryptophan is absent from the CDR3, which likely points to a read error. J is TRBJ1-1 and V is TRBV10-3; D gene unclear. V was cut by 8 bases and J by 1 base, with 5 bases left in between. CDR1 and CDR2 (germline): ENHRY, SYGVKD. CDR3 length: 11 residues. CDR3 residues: CAIGQNTEAFS. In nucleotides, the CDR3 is TGTGCCATCGGGCAGAACACTGAAGCTTTCTCT.

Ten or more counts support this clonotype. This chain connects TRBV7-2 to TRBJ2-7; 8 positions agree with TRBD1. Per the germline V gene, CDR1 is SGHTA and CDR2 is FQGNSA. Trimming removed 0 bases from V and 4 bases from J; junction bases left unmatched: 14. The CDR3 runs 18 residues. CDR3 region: CASSLARAPGQAIYEQYF. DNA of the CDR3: TGTGCCAGCAGCTTAGCCCGAGCGCCGGGACAGGCAATATACGAGCAGTACTTC.

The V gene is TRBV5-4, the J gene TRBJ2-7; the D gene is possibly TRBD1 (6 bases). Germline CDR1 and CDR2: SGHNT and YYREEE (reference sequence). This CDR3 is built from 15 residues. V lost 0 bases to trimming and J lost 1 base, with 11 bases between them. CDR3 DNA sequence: TGTGCCAGCAGCTTGGCAGGGGTCAGGTCCTACGAGCAGTACTTC. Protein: CASSLAGVRSYEQYF.

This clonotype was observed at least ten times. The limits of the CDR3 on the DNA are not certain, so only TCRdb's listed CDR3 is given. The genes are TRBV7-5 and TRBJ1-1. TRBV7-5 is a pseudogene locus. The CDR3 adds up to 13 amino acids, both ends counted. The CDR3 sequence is CISVPEAQGEAFF.